The source of this TCR beta chain is a study of T cell changes during pregnancy in multiple sclerosis. With 4 bases clipped from V and 0 bases from J, the junction kept 5 bases outside the gene matches. Germline V gene lookup returns CDR1 SQVTM and CDR2 ANQGSEA. CDR3 length equals 14 residues. Measured with immunoSEQ multiplex PCR; TCRdb has only the in-frame clones, and not every one. Of around 50,000 clones listed, roughly 93% are singletons. The rearrangement links TRBV29-1 to TRBJ2-7; TRBD2 aligns across 8 bases. The starting material was CD8+ T cells from peripheral blood mononuclear cells, obtained in the second trimester of pregnancy. This sequence originates from a female donor with multiple sclerosis, enrolled in a pregnancy study. CDR3 coding DNA: TGCAGCGTTGTCACTAGCGGAAGCTCCTACGAGCAGTACTTC. It translates to CSVVTSGSSYEQYF.